The next 7 T cell receptor beta chains were all read from a single sample in a study of blood T cell repertoires in COVID-19. This table comes from immunoSEQ multiplex PCR, and its TCRdb copy is limited to in-frame clones, with some not included. The data contain 50,000 to 70,000 clones, around 83% of them singletons. The sequencing sample was made of peripheral blood. All receptors derive from a man in his fifties or sixties with active COVID-19.

The chain combines TRBV6-5 with TRBJ2-7; a possible D gene is TRBD1 (6 bases). Germline lookup yields CDR1 MNHEY and CDR2 SVGAGI. This CDR3 comprises 15 residues. Deletions cut 8 bases from V and 1 base from J, with 18 bases between. DNA for the CDR3: TGTGCCAGCTCGGGCGCAGGGGACAAATCCTACGAGCAGTACTTC. Translated, it gives CASSGAGDKSYEQYF.

This rearrangement joins TRBV24-1 to TRBJ2-2, with a possible D match to TRBD1 (6 bases). The CDR3 loop spans 16 amino acids. The germline V and J ends were trimmed by 3 bases and 0 bases, with 10 bases remaining between them. Per the germline V gene, CDR1 is KGHDR and CDR2 is SFDVKD. The CDR3: CATSDLDRANTGELFF. CDR3 bases: TGTGCCACCAGTGATCTGGACAGAGCGAACACCGGGGAGCTGTTTTTT.

The chain couples TRBV11-2 to TRBJ1-4; weak D call: TRBD1 (5 bases). V was pared by 2 bases and J by 3 bases, with 7 bases between. Germline V gene data show CDR1 as SGHAT and CDR2 as FQNNGV. This CDR3 has 14 residues. The CDR3 region is CASSLTGPNEKLFF. The CDR3 region has the DNA TGTGCCAGCAGCTTAACAGGACCTAATGAAAAACTGTTTTTT.

The chain has TRBV6-5 and TRBJ1-5; the D gene is possibly TRBD1 (5 bases). The germline CDR1 and CDR2 sequences are MNHEY and SVGAGI. The CDR3 is 13 amino acids. V lost 6 bases and J lost 3, with 9 bases in between. CDR3 DNA sequence: TGTGCCAGCAGGACGGACATCAATCAGCCCCAGCATTTT. This gives the protein CASRTDINQPQHF.

This chain uses TRBV25-1 with TRBJ2-1; 9 nucleotides agree with TRBD1. This CDR3 spans 16 amino acids. Trimming took 1 base from V and 5 from J; bases not matched to a gene: 6. Germline loops: CDR1 MGHDK, CDR2 SYGVNS. CDR3 amino acids: CASSEFGTGLNNEQFF. The CDR3 region has the DNA TGTGCCAGCAGTGAATTCGGGACAGGGCTAAACAATGAGCAGTTCTTC.

This chain uses TRBV18 with TRBJ2-5; possibly TRBD1 for D (6 bases). Per the germline V gene, CDR1 is KGHSH and CDR2 is LQKENI. Trimming took off 6 bases at V and 2 bases at J, with 13 bases between the two ends. The CDR3 is 14 residues long. The CDR3 sequence is CASSRWTVQETQYF. In DNA, the CDR3 is TGTGCCAGCTCCCGGTGGACAGTTCAAGAGACCCAGTACTTC. Drawing the rest from reference TRBV18 and TRBJ2-5, the complete variable domain is NAGVMQNPRHLVRRRGQEARLRCSPMKGHSHVYWYRQLPEEGLKFMVYLQKENIIDESGMPKERFSAEFPKEGPSILRIQQVVRGDSAAYFCASSRWTVQETQYFGPGTRLLVL.

The rearrangement uses TRBV2 and TRBJ2-1; D is undetermined. This CDR3 region has 14 residues. Germline V gene data show CDR1 as SNHLY and CDR2 as FYNNEI. The V end lost 6 bases, the J end lost 5 bases, and 14 bases lay between the germline ends. CDR3 sequence (DNA): TGTGCCAGCAGAACCGGTGGGCTAAACAATGAGCAGTTCTTC. Protein: CASRTGGLNNEQFF.